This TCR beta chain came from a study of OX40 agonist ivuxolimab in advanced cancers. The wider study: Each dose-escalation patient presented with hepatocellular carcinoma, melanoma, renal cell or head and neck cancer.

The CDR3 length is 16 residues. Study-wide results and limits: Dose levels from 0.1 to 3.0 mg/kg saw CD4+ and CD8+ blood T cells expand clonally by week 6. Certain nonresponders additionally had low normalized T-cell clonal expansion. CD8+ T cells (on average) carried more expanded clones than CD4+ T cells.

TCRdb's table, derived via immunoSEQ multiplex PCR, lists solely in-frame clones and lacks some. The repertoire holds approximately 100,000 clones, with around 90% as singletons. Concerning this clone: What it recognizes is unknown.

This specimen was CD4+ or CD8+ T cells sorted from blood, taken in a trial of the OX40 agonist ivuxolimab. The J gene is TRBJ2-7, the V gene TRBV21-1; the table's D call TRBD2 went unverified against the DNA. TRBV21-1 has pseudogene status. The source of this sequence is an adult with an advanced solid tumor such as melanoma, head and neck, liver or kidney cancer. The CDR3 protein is CASGFGLAGGPYEQYF. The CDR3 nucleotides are TGTGCCAGCGGGTTCGGACTAGCGGGGGGCCCCTACGAGCAGTACTTC.